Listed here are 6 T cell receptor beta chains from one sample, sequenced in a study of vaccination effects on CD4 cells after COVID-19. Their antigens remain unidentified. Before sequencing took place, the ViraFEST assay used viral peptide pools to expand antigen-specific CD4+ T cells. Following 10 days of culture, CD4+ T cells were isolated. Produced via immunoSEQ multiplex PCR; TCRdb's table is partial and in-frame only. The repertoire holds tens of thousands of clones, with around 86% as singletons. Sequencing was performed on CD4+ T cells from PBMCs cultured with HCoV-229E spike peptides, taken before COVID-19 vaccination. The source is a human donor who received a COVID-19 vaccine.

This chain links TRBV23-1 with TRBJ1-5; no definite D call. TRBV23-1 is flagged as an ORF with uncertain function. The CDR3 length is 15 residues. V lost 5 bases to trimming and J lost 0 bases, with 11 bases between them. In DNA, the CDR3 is TGCGCCAGCAGTATTTACGATTATAGCAATCAGCCCCAGCATTTT. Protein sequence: CASSIYDYSNQPQHF.

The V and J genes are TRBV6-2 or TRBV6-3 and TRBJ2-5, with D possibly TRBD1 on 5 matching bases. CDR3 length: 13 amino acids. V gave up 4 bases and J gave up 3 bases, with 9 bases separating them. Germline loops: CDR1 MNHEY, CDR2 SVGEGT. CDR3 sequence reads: CASSWGSEETQYF. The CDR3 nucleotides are TGTGCCAGCAGTTGGGGCAGCGAAGAGACCCAGTACTTC.

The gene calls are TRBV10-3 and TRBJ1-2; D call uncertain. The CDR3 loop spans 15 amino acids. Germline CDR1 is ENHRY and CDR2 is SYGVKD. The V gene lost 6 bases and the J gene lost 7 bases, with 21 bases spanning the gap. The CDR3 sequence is CAISSSLGRSRGYTF. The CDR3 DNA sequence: TGTGCCATCAGCAGTTCTCTCGGACGAAGTCGTGGCTACACCTTC.

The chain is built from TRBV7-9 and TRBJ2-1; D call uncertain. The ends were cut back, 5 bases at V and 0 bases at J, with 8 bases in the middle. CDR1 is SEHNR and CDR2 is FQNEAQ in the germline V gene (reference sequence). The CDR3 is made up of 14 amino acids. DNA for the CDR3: TGTGCCAGCAGCGCCAAGGACTCCTACAATGAGCAGTTCTTC. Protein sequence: CASSAKDSYNEQFF.

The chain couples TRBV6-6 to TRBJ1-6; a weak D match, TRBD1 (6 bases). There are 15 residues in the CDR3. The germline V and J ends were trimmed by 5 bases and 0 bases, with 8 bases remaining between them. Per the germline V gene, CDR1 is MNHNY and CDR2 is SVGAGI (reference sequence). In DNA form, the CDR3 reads TGTGCCAGCAGTGGACAGTCCTCCTATAATTCACCCCTCCACTTT. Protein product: CASSGQSSYNSPLHF.

The CDR3 is CASSAGTGLNEQFF. Here the CDR3 DNA reads TGTGCCAGTTCTGCCGGGACAGGTTTAAATGAGCAGTTCTTC. The chain couples TRBV19 to TRBJ2-1; 8 nucleotides match TRBD1. The germline CDR1 and CDR2 sequences are LNHDA and SQIVND (reference sequence). The junction had 10 bases not matched to a gene; V was cut back by 8 bases and J by 7 bases. The CDR3 has 14 residues.